Below, one T cell receptor beta chain is given with its context. Sequenced by immunoSEQ multiplex PCR; TCRdb stores in-frame clones only, minus some. This sample yields more than 95,000 clones, of which about 82% are seen a single time; roughly 5.4% belongs to the top ten. These data come from a study of blood T cell repertoires in COVID-19. As for the study in general: Acute and convalescent COVID-19 samples came from the United States, Italy and Spain. T cells, B-cell-depleted T cells, or PBMCs provided the cDNA or gDNA that served as material.

The CDR3 is 14 residues long. Germline values: CDR1 KGHSH, CDR2 LQKENI. Trimming shortened V by 6 bases and J by 6 bases, and 16 bases separated the two germline ends. The sequence was obtained from a human donor in a cohort sampled during active COVID-19. Sample: peripheral blood. This rearrangement joins TRBV18 to TRBJ2-3; possible D gene TRBD2, 5 bases. CDR3 region: CASSQDSPRDTQYF. The CDR3 DNA reads TGTGCCAGCTCTCAGGACTCGCCGCGCGATACGCAGTATTTT.